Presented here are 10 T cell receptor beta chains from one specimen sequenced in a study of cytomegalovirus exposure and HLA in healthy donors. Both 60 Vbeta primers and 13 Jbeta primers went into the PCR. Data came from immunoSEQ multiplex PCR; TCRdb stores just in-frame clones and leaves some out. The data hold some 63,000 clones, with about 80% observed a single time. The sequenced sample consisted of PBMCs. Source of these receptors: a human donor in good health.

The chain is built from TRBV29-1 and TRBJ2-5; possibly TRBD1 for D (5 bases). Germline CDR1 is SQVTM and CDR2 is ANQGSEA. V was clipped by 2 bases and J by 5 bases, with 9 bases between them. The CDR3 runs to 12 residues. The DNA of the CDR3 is TGCAGCGTTGAAAGGGGTCCGGAGACCCAGTACTTC. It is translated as CSVERGPETQYF.

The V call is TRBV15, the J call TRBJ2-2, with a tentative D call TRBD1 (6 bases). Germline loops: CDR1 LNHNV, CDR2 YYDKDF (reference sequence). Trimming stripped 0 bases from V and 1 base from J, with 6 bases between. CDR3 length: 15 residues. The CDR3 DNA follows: TGTGCCACCAGCAGAGAACAGGGGAACACCGGGGAGCTGTTTTTT. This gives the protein CATSREQGNTGELFF.

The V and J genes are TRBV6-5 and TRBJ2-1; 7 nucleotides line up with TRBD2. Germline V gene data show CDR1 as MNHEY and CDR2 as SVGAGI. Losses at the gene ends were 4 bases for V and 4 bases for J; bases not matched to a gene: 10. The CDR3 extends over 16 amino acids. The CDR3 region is CASSSQGGRPYNEQFF. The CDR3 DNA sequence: TGTGCCAGCAGTTCCCAGGGAGGGAGGCCTTACAATGAGCAGTTCTTC.

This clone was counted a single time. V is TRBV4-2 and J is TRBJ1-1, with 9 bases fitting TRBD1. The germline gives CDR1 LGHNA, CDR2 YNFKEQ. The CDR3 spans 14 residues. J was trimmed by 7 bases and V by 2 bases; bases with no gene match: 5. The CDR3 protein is CASSQPDRGIEAFF. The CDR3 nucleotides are TGTGCCAGCAGCCAACCAGACAGGGGGATTGAAGCTTTCTTT.

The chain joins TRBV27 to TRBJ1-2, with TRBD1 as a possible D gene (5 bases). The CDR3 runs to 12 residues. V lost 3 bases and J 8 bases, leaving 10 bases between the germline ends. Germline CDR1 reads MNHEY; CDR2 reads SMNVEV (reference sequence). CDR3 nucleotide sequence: TGTGCCAGCAGTTTTAGGGGTTACGGCTACACCTTC. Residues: CASSFRGYGYTF.

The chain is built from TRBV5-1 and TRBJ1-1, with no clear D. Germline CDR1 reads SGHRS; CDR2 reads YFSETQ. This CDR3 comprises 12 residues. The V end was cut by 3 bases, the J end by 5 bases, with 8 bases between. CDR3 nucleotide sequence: TGCGCCAGCAGCTGGGCAGGTACTGAAGCTTTCTTT. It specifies CASSWAGTEAFF. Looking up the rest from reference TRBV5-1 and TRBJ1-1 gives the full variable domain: KAGVTQTPRYLIKTRGQQVTLSCSPISGHRSVSWYQQTPGQGLQFLFEYFSETQRNKGNFPGRFSGRQFSNSRSEMNVSTLELGDSALYLCASSWAGTEAFFGQGTRLTVV.

The CDR3 spells CASSESNAAYNEQFF. CDR3 sequence (DNA): TGCGCCAGCAGTGAGTCCAACGCGGCCTACAATGAGCAGTTCTTC. This sequence joins TRBV10-1 and TRBJ2-1, with D unclear. The CDR3 sequence is 15 residues long. Germline CDR1 WNHNN, CDR2 SYGVQD (reference sequence). With 0 bases removed from V and 2 bases from J, the gap between germline ends came to 8 bases.

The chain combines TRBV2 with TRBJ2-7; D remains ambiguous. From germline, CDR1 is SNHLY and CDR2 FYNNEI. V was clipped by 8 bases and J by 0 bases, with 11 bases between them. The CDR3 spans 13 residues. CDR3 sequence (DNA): TGTGCCAGCTATGATATGAGCTCCTACGAGCAGTACTTC. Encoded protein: CASYDMSSYEQYF.

The CDR3 DNA follows: TGTGCCAGCAGTACGCGGGACAGGGGGCGAAGAAATCAGCCCCAGCATTTT. This sequence encodes CASSTRDRGRRNQPQHF. The chain couples TRBV27 to TRBJ1-5; TRBD1 matches 12 bases. Germline V gene sequence: CDR1 MNHEY, CDR2 SMNVEV (reference sequence). This CDR3 is built from 17 residues. The V and J ends lost 5 bases and 4 bases, in that order; junction bases with no gene match: 9.

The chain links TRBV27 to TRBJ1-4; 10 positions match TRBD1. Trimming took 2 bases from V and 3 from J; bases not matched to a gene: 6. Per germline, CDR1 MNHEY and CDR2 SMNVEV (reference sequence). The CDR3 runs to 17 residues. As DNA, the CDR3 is TGTGCCAGCAGTTTAATGGGACAGGGGTCGGCTAATGAAAAACTGTTTTTT. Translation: CASSLMGQGSANEKLFF.